The TCR beta chain described here comes from a study of blood T cell repertoires in COVID-19. Ages ranged from about 18 to 89 years, with residence in 24 US areas. Clinical histories supplied by participants themselves formed the basis of cohort assignment. Germline V gene data show CDR1 as SGHAT and CDR2 as FQNNGV. This CDR3 is built from 13 residues. Trimming took 5 bases from V and 0 from J, leaving 4 bases between them. The repertoire was sequenced with immunoSEQ multiplex PCR; TCRdb's copy has only in-frame clones and lacks some. The sample includes 250,000 to 300,000 clones, approximately 90% of them seen just once.

The specimen was PBMCs or T cells enriched from blood (not recorded which). V usage is TRBV11-2 and J usage is TRBJ1-4; D not certain. This receptor was obtained from a woman aged 40 to 49 with acute COVID-19. The CDR3 DNA reads TGTGCCAGCAGCCCTTCAACTAATGAAAAACTGTTTTTT. It specifies CASSPSTNEKLFF.